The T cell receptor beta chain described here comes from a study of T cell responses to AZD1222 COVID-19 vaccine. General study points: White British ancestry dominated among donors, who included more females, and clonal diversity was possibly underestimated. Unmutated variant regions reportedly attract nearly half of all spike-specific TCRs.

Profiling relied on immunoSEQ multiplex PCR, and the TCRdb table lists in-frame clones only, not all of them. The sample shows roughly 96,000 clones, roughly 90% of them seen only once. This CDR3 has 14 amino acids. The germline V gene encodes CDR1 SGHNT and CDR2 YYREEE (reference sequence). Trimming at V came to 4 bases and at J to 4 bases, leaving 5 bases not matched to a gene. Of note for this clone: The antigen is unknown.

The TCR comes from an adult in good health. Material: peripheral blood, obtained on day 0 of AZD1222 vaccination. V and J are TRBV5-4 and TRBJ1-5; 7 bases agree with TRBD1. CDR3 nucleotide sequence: TGTGCCAGCAGCACAGGGGCCGGGAATCAGCCCCAGCATTTT. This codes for CASSTGAGNQPQHF.